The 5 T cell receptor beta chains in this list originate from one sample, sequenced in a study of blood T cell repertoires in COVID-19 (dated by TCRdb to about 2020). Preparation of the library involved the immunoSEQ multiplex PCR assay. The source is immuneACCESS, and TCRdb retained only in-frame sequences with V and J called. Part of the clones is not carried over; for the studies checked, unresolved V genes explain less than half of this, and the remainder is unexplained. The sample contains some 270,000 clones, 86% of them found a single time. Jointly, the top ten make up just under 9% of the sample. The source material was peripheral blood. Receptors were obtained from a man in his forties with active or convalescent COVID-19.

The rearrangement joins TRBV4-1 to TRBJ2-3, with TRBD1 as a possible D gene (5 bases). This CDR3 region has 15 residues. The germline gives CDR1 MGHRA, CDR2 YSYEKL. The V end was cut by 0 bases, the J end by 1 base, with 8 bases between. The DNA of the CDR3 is TGCGCCAGCAGCCAAGAAGGGGCGGGCACAGATACGCAGTATTTT. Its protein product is CASSQEGAGTDTQYF.

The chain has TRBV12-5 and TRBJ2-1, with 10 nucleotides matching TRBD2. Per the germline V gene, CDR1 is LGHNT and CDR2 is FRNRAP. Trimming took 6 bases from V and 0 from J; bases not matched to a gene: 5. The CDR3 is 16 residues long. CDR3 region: CASGTSGMGSYNEQFF. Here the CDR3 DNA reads TGTGCTAGTGGAACTAGCGGGATGGGCTCCTACAATGAGCAGTTCTTC.

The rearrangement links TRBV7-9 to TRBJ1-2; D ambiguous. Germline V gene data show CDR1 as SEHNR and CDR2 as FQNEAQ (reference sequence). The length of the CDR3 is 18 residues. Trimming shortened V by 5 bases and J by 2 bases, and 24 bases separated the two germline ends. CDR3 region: CASSASGIIVGRNYGYTF. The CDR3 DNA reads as TGTGCCAGCAGCGCATCCGGGATAATAGTTGGTCGAAACTATGGCTACACCTTC.

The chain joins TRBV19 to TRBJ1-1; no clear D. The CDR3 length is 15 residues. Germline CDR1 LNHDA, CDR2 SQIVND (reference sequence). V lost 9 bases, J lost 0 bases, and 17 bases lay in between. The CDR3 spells CASSSQVTMNTEAFF. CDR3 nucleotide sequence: TGTGCCAGCTCTTCCCAGGTGACCATGAACACTGAAGCTTTCTTT.

In DNA form, the CDR3 reads TGCGCCAGCAGCTCCACGACAGGGGCGCCCCGTTCACCCCTCCACTTT. Translated, it gives CASSSTTGAPRSPLHF. This chain links TRBV5-1 with TRBJ1-6; TRBD1 matches at 8 bases. Germline loops: CDR1 SGHRS, CDR2 YFSETQ. The trim removed 3 bases at V and 9 bases at J, leaving 11 bases unmatched. The CDR3 has 16 amino acids.